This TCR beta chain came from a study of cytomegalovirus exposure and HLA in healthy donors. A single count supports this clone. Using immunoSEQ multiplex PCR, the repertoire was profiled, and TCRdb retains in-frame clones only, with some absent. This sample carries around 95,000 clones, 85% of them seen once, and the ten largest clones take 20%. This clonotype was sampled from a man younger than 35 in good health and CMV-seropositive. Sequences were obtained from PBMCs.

CDR3 sequence: CASSGLQGAGNQPQHF. The CDR3 DNA reads TGCGCCAGCAGTGGATTACAGGGGGCTGGCAATCAGCCCCAGCATTTT. This chain uses TRBV10-1 with TRBJ1-5; 9 bases fit TRBD1. This CDR3 spans 16 amino acids. V dropped 4 bases and J dropped 2; count of bases not matched to a gene: 6. Germline lookup yields CDR1 WNHNN and CDR2 SYGVQD (reference sequence).